Reported below is one T cell receptor (beta chain). The antigen is undetermined. The data are from a study of cytomegalovirus exposure and HLA in healthy donors. Findings and limits, study-wide: Using the classifier, cytomegalovirus status was reportedly diagnosed with high specificity and sensitivity. CMV serostatus stood as the only immune exposure information on hand. Later analysis identified a missense DCLRE1C variant that was linked to TCR beta V- and J-gene trimming. TCR beta sequences reportedly predicted most subjects' HLA-A and HLA-B alleles accurately.

This PCR relied on a set of 60 Vbeta primers and 13 Jbeta primers. Profiling relied on immunoSEQ multiplex PCR, and the TCRdb table lists in-frame clones only, not all of them. The data hold more than 90,000 clones, with around 74% observed a single time. There are 19 residues in the CDR3. The chain recombines TRBV1 with TRBJ2-5; TRBD1 is taken as the D call from the table, unchecked against the DNA. TRBV1 counts as a pseudogene. The sample comprised PBMCs. This receptor was identified in a man between 35 and 55 years old in good health and CMV-seropositive. CDR3 nucleotide sequence: TGCACCAGCAGCCAAGATTATAAAAACGGGACAGGGTCCCAAGAGACCCAGTACTTC. Residues: CTSSQDYKNGTGSQETQYF.